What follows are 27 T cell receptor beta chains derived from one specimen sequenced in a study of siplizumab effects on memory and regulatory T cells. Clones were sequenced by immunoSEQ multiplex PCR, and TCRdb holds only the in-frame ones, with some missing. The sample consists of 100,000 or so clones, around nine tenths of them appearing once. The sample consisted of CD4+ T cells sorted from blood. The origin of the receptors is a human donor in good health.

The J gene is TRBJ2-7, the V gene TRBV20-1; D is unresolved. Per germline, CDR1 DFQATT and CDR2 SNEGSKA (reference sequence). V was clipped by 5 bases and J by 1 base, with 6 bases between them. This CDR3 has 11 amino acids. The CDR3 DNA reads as TGCAGTGCTGACGGATCCTACGAGCAGTACTTC. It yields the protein CSADGSYEQYF.

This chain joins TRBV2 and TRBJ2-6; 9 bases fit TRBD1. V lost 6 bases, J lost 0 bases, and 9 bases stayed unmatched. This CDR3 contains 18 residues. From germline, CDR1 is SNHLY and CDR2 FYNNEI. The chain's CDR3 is CASSSRGQGNSGANVLTF. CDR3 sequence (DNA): TGTGCCAGCAGCTCTCGGGGACAGGGAAACTCTGGGGCCAACGTCCTGACTTTC.

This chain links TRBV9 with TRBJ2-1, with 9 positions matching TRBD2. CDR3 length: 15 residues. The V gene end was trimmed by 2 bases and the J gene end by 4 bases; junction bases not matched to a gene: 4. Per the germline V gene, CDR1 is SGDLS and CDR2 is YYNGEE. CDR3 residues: CASSVGTSRYNEQFF. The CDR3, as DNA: TGTGCCAGCAGCGTCGGGACTAGCCGTTACAATGAGCAGTTCTTC. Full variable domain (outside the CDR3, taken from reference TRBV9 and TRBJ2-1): DSGVTQTPKHLITATGQRVTLRCSPRSGDLSVYWYQQSLDQGLQFLIQYYNGEERAKGNILERFSAQQFPDLHSELNLSSLELGDSALYFCASSVGTSRYNEQFFGPGTRLTVL.

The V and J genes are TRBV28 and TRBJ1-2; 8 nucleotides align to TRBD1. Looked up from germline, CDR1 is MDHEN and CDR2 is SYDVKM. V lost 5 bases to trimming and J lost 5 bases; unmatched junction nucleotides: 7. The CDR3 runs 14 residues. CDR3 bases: TGTGCCAGCAGTATAGGGACAGGACTATATGGCTACACCTTC. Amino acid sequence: CASSIGTGLYGYTF.

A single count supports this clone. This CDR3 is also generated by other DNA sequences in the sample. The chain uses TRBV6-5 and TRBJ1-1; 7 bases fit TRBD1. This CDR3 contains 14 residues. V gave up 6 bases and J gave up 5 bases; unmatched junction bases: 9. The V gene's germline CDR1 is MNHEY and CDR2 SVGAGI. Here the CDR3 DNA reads TGTGCCAGCAGCAAGCCAGGGGGTCGGACTGAAGCTTTCTTT. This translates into CASSKPGGRTEAFF.

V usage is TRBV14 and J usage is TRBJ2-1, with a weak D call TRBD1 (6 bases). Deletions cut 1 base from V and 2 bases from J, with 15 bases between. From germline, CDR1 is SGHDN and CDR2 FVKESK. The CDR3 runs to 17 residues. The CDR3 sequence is CASSQGHRVPPYNEQFF. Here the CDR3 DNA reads TGTGCCAGCAGCCAAGGGCACAGGGTCCCCCCCTACAATGAGCAGTTCTTC.

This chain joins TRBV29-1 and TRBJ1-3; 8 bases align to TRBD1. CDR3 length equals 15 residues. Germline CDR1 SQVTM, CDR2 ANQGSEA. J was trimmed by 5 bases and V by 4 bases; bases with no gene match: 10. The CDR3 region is CSVGRRGQGRNTIYF. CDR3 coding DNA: TGCAGCGTTGGACGCCGCGGACAGGGAAGAAACACCATATATTTT.

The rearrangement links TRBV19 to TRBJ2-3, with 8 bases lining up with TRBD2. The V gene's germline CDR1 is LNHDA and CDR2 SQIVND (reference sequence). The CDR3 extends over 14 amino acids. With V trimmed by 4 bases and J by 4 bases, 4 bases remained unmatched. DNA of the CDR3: TGTGCCAGTAGTACACTAGCGGCAGCAGATACGCAGTATTTT. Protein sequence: CASSTLAAADTQYF. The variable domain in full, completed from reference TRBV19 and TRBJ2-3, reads DGGITQSPKYLFRKEGQNVTLSCEQNLNHDAMYWYRQDPGQGLRLIYYSQIVNDFQKGDIAEGYSVSREKKESFPLTVTSAQKNPTAFYLCASSTLAAADTQYFGPGTRLTVL.

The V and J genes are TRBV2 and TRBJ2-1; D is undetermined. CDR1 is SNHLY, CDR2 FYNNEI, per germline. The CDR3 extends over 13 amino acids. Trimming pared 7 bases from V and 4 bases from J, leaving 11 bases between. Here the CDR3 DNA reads TGTGCCAGCAAGACTGGCAGTTACAATGAGCAGTTCTTC. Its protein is CASKTGSYNEQFF.

The DNA of the CDR3 is TGCGCCAGCCGACCACAGGGGACGCGGGAGGATGAGCAGTTCTTC. Translation gives CASRPQGTREDEQFF. The genes are TRBV5-1 and TRBJ2-1, with a possible D match to TRBD2 (8 bases). Trimming shortened V by 7 bases and J by 8 bases, and 22 bases separated the two germline ends. The V gene's germline CDR1 is SGHRS and CDR2 YFSETQ. There are 15 residues in the CDR3.

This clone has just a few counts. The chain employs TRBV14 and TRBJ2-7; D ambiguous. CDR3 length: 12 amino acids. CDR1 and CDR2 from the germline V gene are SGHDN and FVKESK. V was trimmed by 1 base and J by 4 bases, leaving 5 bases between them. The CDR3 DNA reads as TGTGCCAGCAGCCAAGCAAGATACGAGCAGTACTTC. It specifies CASSQARYEQYF.

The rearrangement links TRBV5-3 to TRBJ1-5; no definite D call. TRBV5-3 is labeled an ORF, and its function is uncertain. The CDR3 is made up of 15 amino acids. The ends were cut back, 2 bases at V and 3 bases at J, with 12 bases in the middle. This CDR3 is CARSFEGKLNQPQHF. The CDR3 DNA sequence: TGTGCCAGAAGCTTCGAGGGAAAACTCAATCAGCCCCAGCATTTT.

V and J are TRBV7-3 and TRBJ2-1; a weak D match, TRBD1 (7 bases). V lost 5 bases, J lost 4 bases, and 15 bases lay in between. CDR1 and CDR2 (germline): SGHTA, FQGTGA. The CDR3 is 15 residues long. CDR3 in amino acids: CASSPQPGGYNEQFF. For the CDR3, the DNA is TGTGCCAGCAGCCCTCAACCAGGGGGGTACAATGAGCAGTTCTTC.

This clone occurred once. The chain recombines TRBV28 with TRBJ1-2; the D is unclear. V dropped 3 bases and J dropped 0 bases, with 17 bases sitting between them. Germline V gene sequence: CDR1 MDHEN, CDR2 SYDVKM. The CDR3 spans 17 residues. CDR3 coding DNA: TGTGCCAGCAGTTTTCCCCACGGGTATAGTTCTAACTATGGCTACACCTTC. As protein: CASSFPHGYSSNYGYTF.

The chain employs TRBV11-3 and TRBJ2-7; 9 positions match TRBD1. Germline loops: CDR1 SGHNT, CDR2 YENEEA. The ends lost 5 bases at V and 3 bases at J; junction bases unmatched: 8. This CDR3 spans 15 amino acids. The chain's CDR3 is CASSPTGGPGYEQYF. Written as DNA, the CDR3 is TGTGCCAGCAGCCCTACAGGGGGCCCTGGCTACGAGCAGTACTTC.

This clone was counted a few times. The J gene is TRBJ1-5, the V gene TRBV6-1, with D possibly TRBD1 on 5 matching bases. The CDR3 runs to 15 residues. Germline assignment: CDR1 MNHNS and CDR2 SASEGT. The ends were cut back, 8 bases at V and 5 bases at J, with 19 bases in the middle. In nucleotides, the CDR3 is TGTGCCAGCGCATCTCAGGGCCGGTTGCATCAGCCCCAGCATTTT. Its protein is CASASQGRLHQPQHF.

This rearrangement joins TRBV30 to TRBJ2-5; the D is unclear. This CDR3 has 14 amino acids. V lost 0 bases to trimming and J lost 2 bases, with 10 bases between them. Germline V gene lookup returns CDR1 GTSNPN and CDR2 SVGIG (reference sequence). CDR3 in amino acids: CAWSVSEVQETQYF. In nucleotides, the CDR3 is TGTGCCTGGAGTGTAAGCGAAGTTCAAGAGACCCAGTACTTC.

The CDR3 DNA reads TGTGCCAGCAGCTTGGCCGGCGGGCTATACTACAATGAGCAGTTCTTC. Translated: CASSLAGGLYYNEQFF. The chain employs TRBV5-6 and TRBJ2-1, with D possibly matching TRBD2 (5 bases). Germline CDR1 reads SGHDT; CDR2 reads YYEEEE. Trimming left V 0 bases short and J 3 bases short, with 13 bases between. The CDR3 sequence is 16 residues long.

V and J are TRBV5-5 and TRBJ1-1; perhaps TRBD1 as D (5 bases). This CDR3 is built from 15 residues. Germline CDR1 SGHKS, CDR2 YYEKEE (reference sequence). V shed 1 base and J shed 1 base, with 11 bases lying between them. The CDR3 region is CASSLLGTRNTEAFF. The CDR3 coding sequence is TGTGCCAGCAGCTTGCTCGGGACCCGGAACACTGAAGCTTTCTTT.

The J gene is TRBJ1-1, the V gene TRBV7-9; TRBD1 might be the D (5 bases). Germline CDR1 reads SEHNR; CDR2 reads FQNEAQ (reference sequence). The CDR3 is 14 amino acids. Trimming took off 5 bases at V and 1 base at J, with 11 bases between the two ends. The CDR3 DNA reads TGTGCCAGCAGCCCCAGGGATTGGAACACTGAAGCTTTCTTT. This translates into CASSPRDWNTEAFF.

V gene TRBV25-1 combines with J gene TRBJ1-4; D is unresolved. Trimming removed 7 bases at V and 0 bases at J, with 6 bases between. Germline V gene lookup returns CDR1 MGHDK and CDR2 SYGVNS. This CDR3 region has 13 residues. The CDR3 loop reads CASMPATNEKLFF. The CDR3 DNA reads TGTGCCAGCATGCCCGCAACTAATGAAAAACTGTTTTTT.

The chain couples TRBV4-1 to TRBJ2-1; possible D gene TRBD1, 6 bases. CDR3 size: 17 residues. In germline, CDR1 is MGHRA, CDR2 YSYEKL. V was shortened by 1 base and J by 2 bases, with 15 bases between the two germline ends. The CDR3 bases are TGCGCCAGCAGCCAAGCGGTTACAGGGACCACCTACAATGAGCAGTTCTTC. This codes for CASSQAVTGTTYNEQFF.

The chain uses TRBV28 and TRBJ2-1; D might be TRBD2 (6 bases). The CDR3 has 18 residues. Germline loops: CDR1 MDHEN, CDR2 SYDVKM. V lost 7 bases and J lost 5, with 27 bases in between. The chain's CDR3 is CASNIPGTPDKVDNEQFF. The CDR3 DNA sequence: TGTGCCAGCAATATACCTGGGACTCCCGACAAGGTAGACAATGAGCAGTTCTTC.

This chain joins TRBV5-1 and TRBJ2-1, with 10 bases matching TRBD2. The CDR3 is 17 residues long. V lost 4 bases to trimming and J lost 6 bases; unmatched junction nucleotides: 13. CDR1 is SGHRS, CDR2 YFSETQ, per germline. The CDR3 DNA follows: TGCGCCAGCAGCAGTGGTCACGCTAGCGGGAGTATCAATGAGCAGTTCTTC. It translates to CASSSGHASGSINEQFF.

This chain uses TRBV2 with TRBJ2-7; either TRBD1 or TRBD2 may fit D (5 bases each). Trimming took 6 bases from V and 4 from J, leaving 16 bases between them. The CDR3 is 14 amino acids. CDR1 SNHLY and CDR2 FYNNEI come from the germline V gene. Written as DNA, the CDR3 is TGTGCCAGCAGGTGGGGCGGGTCCTTATACGAGCAGTACTTC. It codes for CASRWGGSLYEQYF.

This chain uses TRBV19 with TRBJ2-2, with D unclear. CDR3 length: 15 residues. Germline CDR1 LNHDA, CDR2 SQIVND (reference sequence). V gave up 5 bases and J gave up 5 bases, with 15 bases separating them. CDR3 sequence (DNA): TGTGCCAGTAGTCAACCGGAACCAAATACCGGGGAGCTGTTTTTT. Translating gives CASSQPEPNTGELFF.

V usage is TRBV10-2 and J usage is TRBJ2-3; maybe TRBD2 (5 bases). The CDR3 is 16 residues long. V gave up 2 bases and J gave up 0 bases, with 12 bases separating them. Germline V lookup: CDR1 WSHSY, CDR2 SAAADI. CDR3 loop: CASSEIGSVSTDTQYF. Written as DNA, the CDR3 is TGCGCCAGCAGTGAGATCGGTAGCGTCAGCACAGATACGCAGTATTTT.